This is a list of T cell receptor beta chains from one sample in a study of CD8+CD57+ T cells in acquired aplastic anemia. TCRdb re-called the reads with MiXCR, one entry per CDR3 protein. The sample holds fewer than 200,000 distinct CDR3 sequences, less than 60% seen once. Sequencing input: sorted CD4+, CD8+, or CD8+CD57+ T cells (not recorded which) from PBMCs. Source of these receptors: a human donor with aplastic anemia. Each CDR3 is given with its conserved first and last residue. The D gene is left open where the match is weak. Size is stated for part of the rows, as once, few or many counts, or as a class when the clone is expanded.

abundance	d_gene	v_gene	j_gene	len	CDR3nt	CDR3aa
few	NA	TRBV18	TRBJ1-3	15	TGTGCCAGCTCACCAGCGGCAGGGCCTGGAAACACCATATATTTT	CASSPAAGPGNTIYF
many	TRBD1	TRBV19	TRBJ2-3	14	TGTGCCAGTAGTACCGGGACAGGGAGGGCTACGCAGTATTTT	CASSTGTGRATQYF
many	TRBD1	TRBV5-1	TRBJ2-7	15	TGCGCCAGCAGCTTCCCCCGGACAGGGGAGAACGAGCAGTACTTC	CASSFPRTGENEQYF
few	TRBD1	TRBV7-2	TRBJ1-2	15	TGTGCCAGCAACCGACAGGGTTTAGCTAACTATGGCTACACCTTC	CASNRQGLANYGYTF
many	TRBD1	TRBV7-8	TRBJ1-3	14	TGTGCCAGCCTCGACAGGGAGGGAGGAAACACCATATATTTT	CASLDREGGNTIYF
many	TRBD1	TRBV7-2	TRBJ2-7	16	TGTGCCAGCAGCCCACCTCGGGGACAGGGCACCCACGAGCAGTACTTC	CASSPPRGQGTHEQYF
many	TRBD1	TRBV13	TRBJ1-2	15	TGTGCCAGCAGCCGGGACAGGGGGTCTCACTATGGCTACACCTTC	CASSRDRGSHYGYTF
once	TRBD2	TRBV19	TRBJ2-5	15	TGTGCCAGTAGTGGGACTAGCGGGAACCAAGAGACCCAGTACTTC	CASSGTSGNQETQYF
few	NA	TRBV2	TRBJ1-6	17	TGTGCCAGCAGTGAAGCAGTCGAGGGGTGGGCAACTTCACCCCTCCACTTT	CASSEAVEGWATSPLHF
NA	NA	TRBV24-1	TRBJ2-5	13	TGTGCCACCAGTGATGGGGCGGGAGAGACCCAGTACTTC	CATSDGAGETQYF
NA	NA	TRBV15	TRBJ2-6	17	TGTGCCACCAGCAGAGGGCAGGGTAACTCTGGGGCCAACGTCCTGACTTTC	CATSRGQGNSGANVLTF
NA	NA	TRBV19	TRBJ1-1	14	TGTGCCAGTAGTATAGATGGTCGGGGTACTGAAGCTTTCTTT	CASSIDGRGTEAFF
many	NA	TRBV7-9	TRBJ1-3	16	TGTGCCAGCAGCCCCCGGCAGGAGCTCTCTGGAAACACCATATATTTT	CASSPRQELSGNTIYF
NA	TRBD2	TRBV3-1	TRBJ2-5	11	TGTGCCAGCGCGGGGGGGCAGACCCAGTACTTC	CASAGGQTQYF
NA	NA	TRBV7-3	TRBJ2-3	15	TGTGCCAGCAGCTTTGACTCAGGCGGCACAGATACGCAGTATTTT	CASSFDSGGTDTQYF
NA	TRBD1	TRBV10-3	TRBJ2-7	14	TGTGCCACGGGATTGGACAGGGGCCCTAGCGAGCAGTACTTC	CATGLDRGPSEQYF
NA	NA	TRBV19	TRBJ2-2	16	TGTGCCAGTAGTATAGCCGCGGGGGCAAGGAACGGGGAGCTGTTTTTT	CASSIAAGARNGELFF
many	NA	TRBV7-8	TRBJ2-7	12	TGTGCCAGCAGCTCTTTGGACTACGAGCAGTACTTC	CASSSLDYEQYF
many	NA	TRBV20-1	TRBJ2-3	15	TGCAGTGCTAGAGATGCTAGCAGTTCAACAGATACGCAGTATTTT	CSARDASSSTDTQYF
NA	NA	TRBV12-3/TRBV12-4	TRBJ2-7	15	TGTGCCAGCAGCCCCCTCCCGGGAGTGCCTGGCGAGCAGTACTTC	CASSPLPGVPGEQYF
NA	TRBD2	TRBV20-1	TRBJ2-5	18	TGCAGTGCCCCCGGGGGGTTTGAGCGGGATGGGAGGTCTGGGACCCAGTACTTC	CSAPGGFERDGRSGTQYF
many	NA	TRBV5-1	TRBJ2-7	13	TGCGCCAGCAGCTGGGAGCCGATCTACGAGCAGTACTTC	CASSWEPIYEQYF
many	NA	TRBV28	TRBJ2-5	14	TGTGCCAGCAGTTTATCCCCCCCACAAGAGACCCAGTACTTC	CASSLSPPQETQYF
NA	TRBD1	TRBV19	TRBJ1-6	14	TGTGCCAGTAAGGGGGACAGGGATGGTTCACCCCTCCACTTT	CASKGDRDGSPLHF
many	NA	TRBV6-1	TRBJ2-2	14	TGTGCCAGCCGTAGGGGACCCAACACCGGGGAGCTGTTTTTT	CASRRGPNTGELFF
once	NA	TRBV19	TRBJ1-5	13	TGTGCCAGTAGTATCTCGGGCAATCAGCCCCAGCATTTT	CASSISGNQPQHF
once	TRBD1	TRBV24-1	TRBJ2-5	17	TGTGCCACCAGTGATTTTGGACAGGGACCGGTTATGGAGACCCAGTACTTC	CATSDFGQGPVMETQYF
many	NA	TRBV7-8	TRBJ1-6	15	TGTGCCAGCAGCTTAGCCGAGCTCCCGGGATCACCCCTCCACTTT	CASSLAELPGSPLHF
NA	NA	TRBV15	TRBJ1-3	15	TGTGCCACCAGCAGAGATCAGGGCGGTGGAAACACCATATATTTT	CATSRDQGGGNTIYF
NA	TRBD2	TRBV25-1	TRBJ2-7	16	TGTGCCAGCAGTGCACTGACTAGCGACCTCAACCACGAGCAGTACTTC	CASSALTSDLNHEQYF
NA	NA	TRBV6-2/TRBV6-3	TRBJ2-7	13	TGTGCCAGCAGTTACCCCCCTGAGGACGAGCAGTACTTC	CASSYPPEDEQYF